This TCR beta chain was profiled in a study of blood T cell repertoires in COVID-19. Overall study: Sources were T cells, B-cell-depleted T cells, or PBMCs; the material itself was cDNA or gDNA.

In the original analysis: Estimation of nucleated cell counts relied on the amplification of reference gene primers. Libraries were prepared by immunoSEQ multiplex PCR; TCRdb keeps only in-frame clonotypes and omits some of them. The D gene and trimming were derived from the DNA, and the V and J assignments and clone size from that table. The table includes approximately 100,000 clones, under 85% detected once. Trimming removed 1 base from V and 7 bases from J; junction bases left unmatched: 5. The germline V gene has CDR1 LNHNV and CDR2 YYDKDF (reference sequence). The CDR3 sequence is 14 residues long.

Input material: peripheral blood. The chain carries TRBV15 and TRBJ2-5, with 8 positions matching TRBD1. This receptor was obtained from a human donor in a cohort sampled during active COVID-19. The CDR3 bases are TGTGCCACCAGCAGAGGGGACAGGAGCGCGACCCAGTACTTC. This codes for CATSRGDRSATQYF. Based on the CDR3 plus reference TRBV15 and TRBJ2-5, the full variable domain is DAMVIQNPRYQVTQFGKPVTLSCSQTLNHNVMYWYQQKSSQAPKLLFHYYDKDFNNEADTPDNFQSRRPNTSFCFLDIRSPGLGDTAMYLCATSRGDRSATQYFGPGTRLLVL.